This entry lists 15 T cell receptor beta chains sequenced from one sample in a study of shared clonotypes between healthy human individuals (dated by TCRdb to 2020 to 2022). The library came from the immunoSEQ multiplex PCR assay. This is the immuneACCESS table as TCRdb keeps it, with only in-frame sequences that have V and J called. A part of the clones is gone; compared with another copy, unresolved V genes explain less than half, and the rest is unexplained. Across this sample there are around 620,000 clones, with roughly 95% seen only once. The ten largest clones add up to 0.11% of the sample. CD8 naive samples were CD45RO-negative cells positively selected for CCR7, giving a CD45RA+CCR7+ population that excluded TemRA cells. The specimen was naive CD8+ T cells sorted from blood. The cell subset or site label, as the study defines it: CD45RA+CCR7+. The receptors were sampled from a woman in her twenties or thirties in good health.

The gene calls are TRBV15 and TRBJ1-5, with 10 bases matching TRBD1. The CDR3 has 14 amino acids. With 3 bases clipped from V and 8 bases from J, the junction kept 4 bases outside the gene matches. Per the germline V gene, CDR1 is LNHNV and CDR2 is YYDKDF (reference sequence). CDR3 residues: CATSSDRGLEPQHF. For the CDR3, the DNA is TGTGCCACCAGCAGTGACAGGGGGCTGGAGCCCCAGCATTTT. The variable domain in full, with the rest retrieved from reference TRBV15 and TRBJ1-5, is DAMVIQNPRYQVTQFGKPVTLSCSQTLNHNVMYWYQQKSSQAPKLLFHYYDKDFNNEADTPDNFQSRRPNTSFCFLDIRSPGLGDTAMYLCATSSDRGLEPQHFGDGTRLSIL.

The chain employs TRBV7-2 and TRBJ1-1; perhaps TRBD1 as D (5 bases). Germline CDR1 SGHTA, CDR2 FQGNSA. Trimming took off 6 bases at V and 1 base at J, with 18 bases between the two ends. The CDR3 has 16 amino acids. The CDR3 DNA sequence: TGTGCCAGCAGTCTATTCCTCGCGGGGGGGAACACTGAAGCTTTCTTT. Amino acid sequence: CASSLFLAGGNTEAFF. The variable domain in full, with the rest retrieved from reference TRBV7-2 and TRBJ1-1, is GAGVSQSPSNKVTEKGKDVELRCDPISGHTALYWYRQSLGQGLEFLIYFQGNSAPDKSGLPSDRFSAERTGGSVSTLTIQRTQQEDSAVYLCASSLFLAGGNTEAFFGQGTRLTVV.

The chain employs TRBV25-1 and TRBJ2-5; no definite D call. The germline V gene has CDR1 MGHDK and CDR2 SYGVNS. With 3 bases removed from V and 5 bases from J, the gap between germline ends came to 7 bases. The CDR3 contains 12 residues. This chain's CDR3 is CASSDLGETQYF. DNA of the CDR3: TGTGCCAGCAGTGACTTGGGGGAGACCCAGTACTTC.

CDR3 in amino acids: CASSFAGGVNIQYF. CDR3 DNA: TGTGCCAGCAGCTTTGCAGGGGGGGTTAACATTCAGTACTTC. The chain is built from TRBV5-6 and TRBJ2-4, with D perhaps being TRBD1 or TRBD2 (7 bases each). The V end lost 2 bases, the J end lost 7 bases, and 13 bases lay between the germline ends. From germline, CDR1 is SGHDT and CDR2 YYEEEE. This CDR3 contains 14 residues. Together with reference TRBV5-6 and TRBJ2-4, the CDR3 gives the full variable domain: DAGVTQSPTHLIKTRGQQVTLRCSPKSGHDTVSWYQQALGQGPQFIFQYYEEEERQRGNFPDRFSGHQFPNYSSELNVNALLLGDSALYLCASSFAGGVNIQYFGAGTRLSVL.

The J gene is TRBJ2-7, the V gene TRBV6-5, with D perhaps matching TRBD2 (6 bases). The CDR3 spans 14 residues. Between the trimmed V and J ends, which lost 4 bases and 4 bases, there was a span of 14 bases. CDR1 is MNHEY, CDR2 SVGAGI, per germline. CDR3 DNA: TGTGCCAGCAGTTTCACCGGGGGAGATTACGAGCAGTACTTC. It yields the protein CASSFTGGDYEQYF.

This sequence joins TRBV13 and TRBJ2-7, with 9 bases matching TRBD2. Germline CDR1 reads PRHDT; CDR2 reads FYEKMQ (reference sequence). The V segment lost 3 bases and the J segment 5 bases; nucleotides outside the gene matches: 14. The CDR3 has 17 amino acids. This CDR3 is CASSFREAAGGLHEQYF. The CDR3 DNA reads TGTGCCAGCAGCTTCAGGGAGGCAGCGGGAGGTCTCCACGAGCAGTACTTC.

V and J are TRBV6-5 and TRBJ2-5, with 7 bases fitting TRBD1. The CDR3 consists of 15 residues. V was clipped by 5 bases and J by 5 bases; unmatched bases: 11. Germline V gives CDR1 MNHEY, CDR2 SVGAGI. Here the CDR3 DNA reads TGTGCCAGCAGTGGTACAGAGGGGGCTGGGGAGACCCAGTACTTC. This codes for CASSGTEGAGETQYF.

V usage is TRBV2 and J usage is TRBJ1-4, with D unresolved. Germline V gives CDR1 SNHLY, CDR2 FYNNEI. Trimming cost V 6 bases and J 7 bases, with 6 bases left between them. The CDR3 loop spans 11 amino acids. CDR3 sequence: CASRYGEKLFF. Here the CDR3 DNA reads TGTGCCAGCAGATATGGTGAAAAACTGTTTTTT.

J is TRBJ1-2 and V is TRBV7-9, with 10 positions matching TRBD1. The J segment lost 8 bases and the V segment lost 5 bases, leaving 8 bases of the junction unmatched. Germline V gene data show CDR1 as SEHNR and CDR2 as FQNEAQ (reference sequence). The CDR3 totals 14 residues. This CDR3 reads CASSTGQGISGYTF. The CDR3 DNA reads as TGTGCCAGCAGCACGGGACAGGGGATCAGCGGCTACACCTTC.

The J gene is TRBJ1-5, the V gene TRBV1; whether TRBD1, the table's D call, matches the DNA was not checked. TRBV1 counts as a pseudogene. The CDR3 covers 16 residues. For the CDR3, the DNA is TGCACCAGCAGCCATGTACATGGACAGGGGAGTCAGCCCCAGCATTTT. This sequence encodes CTSSHVHGQGSQPQHF.

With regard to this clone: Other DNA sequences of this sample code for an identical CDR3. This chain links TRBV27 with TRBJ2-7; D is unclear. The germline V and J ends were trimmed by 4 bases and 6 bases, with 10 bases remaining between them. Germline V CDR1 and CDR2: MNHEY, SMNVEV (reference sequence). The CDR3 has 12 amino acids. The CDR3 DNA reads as TGTGCCAGCAGTTCGGGTCTAGGCGAGCAGTACTTC. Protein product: CASSSGLGEQYF.

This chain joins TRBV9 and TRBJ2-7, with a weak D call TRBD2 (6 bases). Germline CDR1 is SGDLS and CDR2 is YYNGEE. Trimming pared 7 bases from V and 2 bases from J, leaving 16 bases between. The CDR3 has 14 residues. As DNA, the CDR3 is TGTGCCAGCGGCCCAGCCGGCGGGACCTACGAGCAGTACTTC. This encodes CASGPAGGTYEQYF.

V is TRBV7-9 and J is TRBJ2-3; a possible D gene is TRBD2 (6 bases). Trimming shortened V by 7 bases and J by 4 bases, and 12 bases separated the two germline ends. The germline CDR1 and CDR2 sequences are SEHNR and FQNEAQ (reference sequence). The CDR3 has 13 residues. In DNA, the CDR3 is TGTGCCAGCAATTTCGGGAGTTCAGATACGCAGTATTTT. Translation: CASNFGSSDTQYF.

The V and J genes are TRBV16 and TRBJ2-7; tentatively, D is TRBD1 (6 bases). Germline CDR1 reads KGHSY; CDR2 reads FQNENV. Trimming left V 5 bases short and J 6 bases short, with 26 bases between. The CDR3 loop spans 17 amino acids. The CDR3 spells CASSALPYSAGEGEQYF. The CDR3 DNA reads TGTGCCAGCAGCGCTCTCCCGTACTCGGCAGGGGAAGGCGAGCAGTACTTC.

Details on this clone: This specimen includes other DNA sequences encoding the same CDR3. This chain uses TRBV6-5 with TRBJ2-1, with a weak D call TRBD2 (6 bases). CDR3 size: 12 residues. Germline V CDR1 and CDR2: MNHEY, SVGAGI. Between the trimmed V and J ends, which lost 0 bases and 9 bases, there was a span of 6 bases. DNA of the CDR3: TGTGCCAGCAGTTACTCGGGGGGTGAGCAGTTCTTC. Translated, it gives CASSYSGGEQFF.